The 12 T cell receptor beta chains reported below all come from one sample, sequenced in a study of T cell responses to AZD1222 COVID-19 vaccine. Data came from immunoSEQ multiplex PCR; TCRdb stores just in-frame clones and leaves some out. Here the sample spans roughly 180,000 clones, roughly 90% being singletons. Specimen: peripheral blood, collected 28 days after the second AZD1222 dose. The receptors shown here come from an adult who received the AZD1222 COVID-19 vaccine.

This rearrangement joins TRBV28 to TRBJ1-2; D is undetermined. Germline V gene data show CDR1 as MDHEN and CDR2 as SYDVKM. This CDR3 is 12 amino acids long. The germline V and J ends were trimmed by 4 bases and 10 bases, with 13 bases remaining between them. The CDR3 loop is CASSSSDRHYTF. CDR3 coding DNA: TGTGCCAGCAGTTCATCAGACCGTCACTACACCTTC.

The rearrangement joins TRBV18 to TRBJ2-2; D ambiguous. In germline, CDR1 is KGHSH, CDR2 LQKENI. The CDR3 covers 15 residues. V shed 7 bases and J shed 1 base, with 13 bases lying between them. CDR3 coding DNA: TGTGCCAGCTACCCGCGATTTAGGAACACCGGGGAGCTGTTTTTT. Its protein is CASYPRFRNTGELFF. The full variable domain, its missing parts supplied by reference TRBV18 and TRBJ2-2, is NAGVMQNPRHLVRRRGQEARLRCSPMKGHSHVYWYRQLPEEGLKFMVYLQKENIIDESGMPKERFSAEFPKEGPSILRIQQVVRGDSAAYFCASYPRFRNTGELFFGEGSRLTVL.

The chain recombines TRBV30 with TRBJ1-6; TRBD1 agrees at 8 bases. The V gene end was trimmed by 4 bases and the J gene end by 0 bases; junction bases not matched to a gene: 14. This CDR3 is 19 amino acids long. Germline V gene data show CDR1 as GTSNPN and CDR2 as SVGIG (reference sequence). DNA of the CDR3: TGTGCCTGGACGACTCGGGCGGGACAGGCAAGCTCCTATAATTCACCCCTCCACTTT. Translation gives CAWTTRAGQASSYNSPLHF.

The chain couples TRBV5-1 to TRBJ2-1; 8 bases fit TRBD1. The germline CDR1 and CDR2 sequences are SGHRS and YFSETQ. The CDR3 sequence is 15 residues long. Losses at the gene ends were 3 bases for V and 2 bases for J; bases not matched to a gene: 4. The chain's CDR3 is CASSWGTGTYNEQFF. The CDR3 DNA reads TGCGCCAGCAGCTGGGGGACAGGCACCTACAATGAGCAGTTCTTC.

As for this clone: An end of the junction does not agree with germline; a read error may underlie this. The chain links TRBV7-7 to TRBJ2-2, with D hard to call. Looked up from germline, CDR1 is SSHAT and CDR2 is FNYEAQ (reference sequence). The CDR3 length is 15 residues. DNA for the CDR3: TGTGCTAGCAGCCCTCTGAAAGCGAACACCGGGGAGCTGTTTTTT. This codes for CASSPLKANTGELFF.

This clone was seen a single time. J is TRBJ2-3 and V is TRBV5-1; 8 positions match TRBD1. Looked up from germline, CDR1 is SGHRS and CDR2 is YFSETQ. With V trimmed by 2 bases and J by 3 bases, 5 bases remained unmatched. The length of the CDR3 is 15 residues. This chain's CDR3 is CASSFPGQETDTQYF. The CDR3 bases are TGCGCCAGCAGCTTTCCGGGACAGGAAACAGATACGCAGTATTTT.

V usage is TRBV6-5 and J usage is TRBJ2-7; 7 bases line up with TRBD2. V lost 2 bases to trimming and J lost 4 bases; unmatched junction nucleotides: 5. The length of the CDR3 is 14 residues. CDR1 MNHEY and CDR2 SVGAGI come from the germline V gene. For the CDR3, the DNA is TGTGCCAGCAGTTACGGGCGCGGGAGATACGAGCAGTACTTC. It codes for CASSYGRGRYEQYF.

As DNA, the CDR3 is TGCGCCAGCAGCCAAGCAGGGGGACAGGGGGCCGCGAACACCGGGGAGCTGTTTTTT. Translated, it gives CASSQAGGQGAANTGELFF. The gene calls are TRBV4-1 and TRBJ2-2; 12 bases match TRBD1. In germline, CDR1 is MGHRA, CDR2 YSYEKL. Unmatched junction bases numbered 6, after V lost 1 base and J lost 0 bases. The CDR3 extends over 19 amino acids.

This chain uses TRBV11-3 with TRBJ2-7; D tentatively fits TRBD1 or TRBD2 (5 bases each). The V gene's germline CDR1 is SGHNT and CDR2 YENEEA. The CDR3 is 12 amino acids. The V and J ends lost 2 bases and 6 bases respectively, with 8 bases between them. The CDR3: CASSLLGTEQYF. CDR3 sequence (DNA): TGTGCCAGCAGCTTATTAGGGACCGAGCAGTACTTC.

The V and J genes are TRBV3-1 (or the pseudogene TRBV3-2) and TRBJ1-6, with D maybe TRBD1 (6 bases). Trimming took 0 bases from V and 7 from J, leaving 16 bases between them. The V gene's germline CDR1 is LGHDT and CDR2 YNNKEL (reference sequence). The CDR3 consists of 17 residues. The CDR3 reads CASSQEGLTGWNSPLHF. The CDR3 DNA reads as TGTGCCAGCAGCCAAGAGGGCCTAACAGGGTGGAATTCACCCCTCCACTTT.

The chain has TRBV4-1 and TRBJ2-3; 8 positions agree with TRBD2. Germline V gene data show CDR1 as MGHRA and CDR2 as YSYEKL. V lost 4 bases and J lost 1; bases outside the gene matches: 4. The CDR3 length is 15 residues. CDR3: CASSRSGSRTDTQYF. The CDR3 DNA reads TGCGCCAGCAGCCGGAGCGGGAGTCGCACAGATACGCAGTATTTT.

The chain carries TRBV7-8 and TRBJ2-7, with D perhaps given as TRBD1 or TRBD2 (5 bases each). The germline V gene has CDR1 SGHVS and CDR2 FQNEAQ. V gave up 1 base and J gave up 4 bases, with 11 bases separating them. This CDR3 is built from 14 residues. The CDR3 DNA sequence: TGTGCCAGCAGCTTAGAAGGGACCATGTACGAGCAGTACTTC. This translates into CASSLEGTMYEQYF.